This T cell receptor (beta chain) stems from a study of vaccination effects on CD4 cells after COVID-19. About this clone: Its antigen is not identified.

J gave up 8 bases and V 8 bases, and 22 bases lay outside the gene matches. The CDR3 consists of 17 residues. Germline CDR1 reads MGHDK; CDR2 reads SYGVNS. Sequencing was performed with immunoSEQ multiplex PCR; in TCRdb, only in-frame clones are kept and a portion is missing. The profile covers about 50,000 clones, with 65% to 75% appearing a single time and approximately 5.4% taken by the ten largest. Investigators separated out CD4+ T cells once about eleven days of culture had passed. Convalescent patients had PCR-confirmed SARS-CoV-2 infection between March and December 2020. It was two doses of either the BNT162b2 or mRNA-1273 vaccine that participants received.

The genes are TRBV25-1 and TRBJ1-2, with 8 bases identical to TRBD1. The receptor was derived from a human donor who had a prior SARS-CoV-2 infection. The source was CD4+ T cells from PBMCs cultured without peptide, collected after COVID-19 vaccination. CDR3: CASPGTRRRTGLIGYTF. The DNA for the CDR3 is TGTGCCAGCCCCGGTACCCGAAGAAGGACAGGGCTAATAGGCTACACCTTC.